This paragraph reports one TCR beta chain. This clone's antigen is unknown. Per-base qualities were not stored, and no clone one base away is much larger. The sample belongs to a study of early stage breast cancer tumors (dated by TCRdb to the late 2010s). With respect to the entire study: Of the roughly 15 invasive breast tumors, approximately 11 were found to be estrogen receptor-positive, progesterone receptor-positive and HER2-negative. A total of around 2.7 million templates, representing around 1.2 million unique clonotypes, were detected across all samples. Most of the 12 ER+/PR+/HER2- tumors were invasive ductal carcinomas, while the other four were invasive lobular carcinomas. On average, each sample got about 9.3-fold read coverage. Results the study describes overall, beyond this receptor: Repertoires from blood resembled normal breast more closely than tumor, and using blood as a reference for each tissue separated tumor from normal in 14 of 16 patients. Chain pairing and functional markers such as CD4, CD8 and FOXP3 were missed by bulk genomic DNA sequencing of unsorted cells. Tumors showed around 2.7-fold higher T cell density and higher clonality than adjacent normal breast tissue. Because the cohort was small, a breakdown by tumor subtype could not be done. Enriched TCRB sequences shared across patients were found to be mostly commonly generated sequences that were unlikely to play an important role in the tumor microenvironment.

The study profiled bulk TCR beta-chain repertoires in matched peripheral blood, tumor and adjacent normal breast tissue taken from some 17 patients with early-stage breast cancer. Before surgery, roughly 4.5-10 mL of whole blood was collected into EDTA tubes and then processed within 2 hours. Peripheral blood mononuclear cells were isolated by Ficoll-Paque centrifugation in SepMate-50 tubes. PBMCs were cryopreserved in aliquots of roughly 1.8 to 4 million cells in approximately 90% FBS with around 10% DMSO and kept in liquid nitrogen. The Qiagen AllPrep DNA/RNA Mini kit was used for genomic DNA extraction. Compared with germline, V lacks 6 bases and J lacks 5 bases; bases without a gene match: 11. CDR1 SQVTM and CDR2 ANQGSEA are derived from the germline V gene. Inclusive of the bounding cysteine and phenylalanine, the CDR3 is 15 residues long. The read is trimmed to its CDR3 DNA, 45 bases read in frame from base 1.

Each sample was amplified in two independent genomic DNA replicates, using 0.4 to 0.6 ug for blood and about 1.5 ug for tumor or normal breast. Following the manufacturer's instructions, the ImmunoSeq Intro kit was used to carry out TCRB sequencing on genomic DNA. Multiplex PCR ran 25 to 35 cycles with proprietary primers and spike-in control sequences for absolute quantification. Single-end 150-bp reads were used to sequence an 87-bp fragment covering the CDR3 and the flanking V and J genes. Seven samples, with two replicates for each sample, were multiplexed per lane of an Illumina MiSeq using version 3.0 chemistry. Per the source publication's procedure: Raw data were processed with the vendor's proprietary pipeline, and both replicates were merged into a single result per sample. A clonotype was defined as productive rearrangements that share the same V-gene family, CDR3 amino acid sequence and J-gene segment. Clonality was calculated as 1 minus the normalized Shannon entropy (Pielou evenness) of TCRB abundances. To estimate T cell density, the total number of templates was divided by the number of input cells, which was inferred from the amount of DNA input. Total repertoire diversity and clonality were estimated with Recon using default parameters. Tumor-enriched clonotypes were defined as having over 0.1% abundance in tumor and at least 32-fold higher abundance than in normal breast. TCRdb provides this immuneACCESS table in a form limited to in-frame rearrangements. Some clones are lacking; in checked studies, under half of them reflect an unresolved V gene, and why the rest are absent is not known. V and J calls and clone size follow that table, whereas D and trimming were derived from the DNA. The sample table records 45,000 to 60,000 clones; roughly four fifths of these occur just once. More than 1.1% of the sample is held by the ten biggest clonotypes.

The material sequenced was blood. The V and J genes are TRBV29-1 and TRBJ1-2, with 11 middle bases fitting TRBD1. The origin of this receptor is a person aged 50 to 59 with breast cancer. The CDR3 loop reads CSVSIWDRGTYGYTF. The DNA sequence reads TGCAGCGTCTCTATATGGGACAGGGGGACTTATGGCTACACCTTC.